The 23 T cell receptor beta chains below come from one sample, sequenced in a study of cytomegalovirus exposure and HLA in healthy donors. It was with 60 Vbeta and 13 Jbeta primers that the PCR ran. Clones were sequenced by immunoSEQ multiplex PCR, and TCRdb holds only the in-frame ones, with some missing. This sample has 200,000 to 250,000 clones, with approximately 80% found just once. Sequenced input: PBMCs. Receptors were obtained from a girl aged 10 to 17 in good health and CMV-seronegative.

The chain recombines TRBV27 with TRBJ2-2; 7 bases agree with TRBD2. The CDR3 runs 17 residues. Germline CDR1 and CDR2: MNHEY and SMNVEV (reference sequence). V trimming: 6 bases; J trimming: 5 bases; junction bases outside the gene matches: 15. CDR3 coding DNA: TGTGCCAGCAGCCCGAGCCGGGGGGTCATCTCTACCGGGGAGCTGTTTTTT. This sequence encodes CASSPSRGVISTGELFF.

The chain joins TRBV6-6 to TRBJ2-1; 9 nucleotides agree with TRBD1. CDR3 length: 15 amino acids. The V and J ends lost 9 bases and 6 bases, in that order; junction bases with no gene match: 12. Germline assignment: CDR1 MNHNY and CDR2 SVGAGI (reference sequence). Here the CDR3 reads CASLYGTGYGNEQFF. The CDR3 DNA reads as TGTGCCAGTCTCTATGGGACAGGGTACGGCAATGAGCAGTTCTTC.

V and J are TRBV9 and TRBJ1-1; possible D gene TRBD1, 6 bases. The CDR3 is 15 residues long. CDR1 SGDLS and CDR2 YYNGEE come from the germline V gene. Deletions cut 2 bases from V and 7 bases from J, with 18 bases between. The CDR3 is CASSVHPTGTGEAFF. The CDR3 DNA sequence: TGTGCCAGCAGCGTCCACCCGACAGGAACGGGTGAAGCTTTCTTT.

This rearrangement joins TRBV18 to TRBJ1-5; 8 bases align to TRBD1. Germline CDR1 KGHSH, CDR2 LQKENI. The CDR3 runs 15 residues. The V gene end was trimmed by 6 bases and the J gene end by 5 bases; junction bases not matched to a gene: 9. In DNA, the CDR3 is TGTGCCAGCTCCCCGCGGACAGGGAGCGATCAGCCCCAGCATTTT. This translates into CASSPRTGSDQPQHF.

The gene calls are TRBV5-5 and TRBJ1-1; D unresolved. V lost 5 bases and J 0 bases, leaving 14 bases between the germline ends. CDR1 is SGHKS, CDR2 YYEKEE, per germline (reference sequence). CDR3 length: 15 amino acids. The CDR3 region is CASRIAEVLNTEAFF. The CDR3 nucleotides are TGTGCCAGCAGAATAGCGGAGGTCTTGAACACTGAAGCTTTCTTT. Combining the CDR3 with reference TRBV5-5 and TRBJ1-1 gives the whole variable domain DAGVTQSPTHLIKTRGQQVTLRCSPISGHKSVSWYQQVLGQGPQFIFQYYEKEERGRGNFPDRFSARQFPNYSSELNVNALLLGDSALYLCASRIAEVLNTEAFFGQGTRLTVV.

The genes are TRBV18 and TRBJ1-2; D perhaps matches TRBD1 (6 bases). The germline V gene has CDR1 KGHSH and CDR2 LQKENI. The germline V and J ends were trimmed by 5 bases and 6 bases, with 16 bases remaining between them. This CDR3 comprises 14 residues. CDR3 protein: CASSTTPQGNGYTF. The CDR3, as DNA: TGTGCCAGCTCAACAACACCACAGGGAAATGGCTACACCTTC.

The rearrangement uses TRBV6-5 and TRBJ1-1, with D unclear. The V and J ends lost 5 bases and 5 bases respectively, with 6 bases between them. CDR1 and CDR2 (germline): MNHEY, SVGAGI. The CDR3 has 11 amino acids. Here the CDR3 DNA reads TGTGCCAGCAGTCGGGGAACTGAAGCTTTCTTT. Amino acids: CASSRGTEAFF.

Written as DNA, the CDR3 is TGTGCCAGCAGTAGCGGAACGGATGAGCAGTTCTTC. This gives the protein CASSSGTDEQFF. The chain combines TRBV28 with TRBJ2-1; a weak D match, TRBD2 (5 bases). This CDR3 contains 12 residues. Trimming removed 5 bases from V and 8 bases from J, with 10 bases in between. From germline, CDR1 is MDHEN and CDR2 SYDVKM.

The chain employs TRBV19 and TRBJ1-1; D ambiguous. Between the trimmed V and J ends, which lost 5 bases and 1 base, there was a span of 8 bases. This CDR3 comprises 13 residues. Germline lookup yields CDR1 LNHDA and CDR2 SQIVND (reference sequence). CDR3 nucleotide sequence: TGTGCCAGTAGTTGGCAGAAGAACACTGAAGCTTTCTTT. Protein product: CASSWQKNTEAFF.

The CDR3 nucleotides read TGTGCCAGCAGTTTGAAAGGGGGCGCCACTGAAGCTTTCTTT. This gives the protein CASSLKGGATEAFF. The chain links TRBV7-9 to TRBJ1-1; 7 nucleotides match TRBD1. The germline gives CDR1 SEHNR, CDR2 FQNEAQ (reference sequence). This CDR3 has 14 amino acids. The J segment lost 4 bases and the V segment lost 6 bases, leaving 8 bases of the junction unmatched. The full variable domain, rest sourced from reference TRBV7-9 and TRBJ1-1, is DTGVSQNPRHKITKRGQNVTFRCDPISEHNRLYWYRQTLGQGPEFLTYFQNEAQLEKSRLLSDRFSAERPKGSFSTLEIQRTEQGDSAMYLCASSLKGGATEAFFGQGTRLTVV.

V gene TRBV6-4 combines with J gene TRBJ2-3; 8 bases agree with TRBD2. Per germline, CDR1 MRHNA and CDR2 SNTAGT. Germline trimming cut 6 bases from V and 8 bases from J; bases unmatched to any gene: 10. The CDR3 is 14 residues long. CDR3 protein: CASSPTGGEVTQYF. CDR3 nucleotides: TGTGCCAGCAGCCCCACGGGAGGGGAGGTTACGCAGTATTTT.

The chain recombines TRBV28 with TRBJ1-5; D ambiguous. V dropped 6 bases and J dropped 0 bases, with 15 bases sitting between them. CDR1 MDHEN and CDR2 SYDVKM come from the germline V gene. The CDR3 length is 16 residues. The CDR3 region has the DNA TGTGCCAGCAGCCTACTTCCTGTACTTAGCAATCAGCCCCAGCATTTT. Its protein is CASSLLPVLSNQPQHF. The full variable domain, with the rest looked up from reference TRBV28 and TRBJ1-5, is DVKVTQSSRYLVKRTGEKVFLECVQDMDHENMFWYRQDPGLGLRLIYFSYDVKMKEKGDIPEGYSVSREKKERFSLILESASTNQTSMYLCASSLLPVLSNQPQHFGDGTRLSIL.

CDR3 loop: CASSFGGAPDTEAFF. The CDR3 DNA follows: TGTGCCAGCAGCTTCGGGGGTGCTCCGGACACTGAAGCTTTCTTT. The chain carries TRBV5-6 and TRBJ1-1; tentative D call: TRBD1 (5 bases). CDR1 and CDR2 from the germline V gene are SGHDT and YYEEEE. V was pared by 2 bases and J by 3 bases, with 14 bases between. This CDR3 spans 15 amino acids.

As for this clone: The junction does not match germline at one end; this may be a read error. The J gene is TRBJ2-7, the V gene TRBV18, with TRBD1 identical over 7 bases. There are 15 residues in the CDR3. Germline V gives CDR1 KGHSH, CDR2 LQKENI. CDR3 in DNA: TGTGCCAGCTTTAGGACAGGCCCATCTTCCTCCGAGCAGTACTTC. Protein: CASFRTGPSSSEQYF.

This clone showed up just a few times. The chain links TRBV4-3 to TRBJ2-2; the D gene is possibly TRBD2 (7 bases). The CDR3 has 17 residues. Germline CDR1 reads LGHNA; CDR2 reads YSLEER. V was clipped by 1 base and J by 2 bases, with 14 bases between them. As DNA, the CDR3 is TGCGCCAGCAGCCAAGCGACGCGGGGGCCTAACACCGGGGAGCTGTTTTTT. Translating it yields CASSQATRGPNTGELFF.

The gene calls are TRBV28 and TRBJ2-7; the match to TRBD2 covers 11 bases. V was pared by 1 base and J by 5 bases, with 7 bases of the junction left unmatched. The CDR3 spans 16 residues. Germline assignment: CDR1 MDHEN and CDR2 SYDVKM. The CDR3 protein is CASSLLALAGAHEQYF. DNA for the CDR3: TGTGCCAGCAGTTTATTAGCACTAGCGGGGGCCCACGAGCAGTACTTC.

In its sample, this clone was seen once. The chain has TRBV5-1 and TRBJ1-3; D is perhaps TRBD1 (5 bases). CDR1 SGHRS and CDR2 YFSETQ come from the germline V gene. The V gene lost 2 bases and the J gene lost 0 bases, with 18 bases spanning the gap. The CDR3 has 18 amino acids. CDR3 nucleotides: TGCGCCAGCAGCTTTGGGGGAGGTAACAGACACTCTGGAAACACCATATATTTT. Its protein is CASSFGGGNRHSGNTIYF.

This chain links TRBV7-7 with TRBJ1-2; D remains ambiguous. This CDR3 spans 15 amino acids. Germline CDR1 is SSHAT and CDR2 is FNYEAQ (reference sequence). V gave up 4 bases and J gave up 8 bases, with 20 bases separating them. In DNA, the CDR3 is TGTGCCAGCAGCTCACGATCCCCCCCGAGAGGCGGCTACACCTTC. This gives the protein CASSSRSPPRGGYTF.

This clone has a count of ten or more. This chain joins TRBV2 and TRBJ1-5; D ambiguous. The length of the CDR3 is 15 residues. The germline V gene has CDR1 SNHLY and CDR2 FYNNEI. V lost 3 bases to trimming and J lost 2 bases, with 11 bases between them. CDR3 in amino acids: CASSDPERGNQPQHF. DNA of the CDR3: TGTGCCAGCAGTGACCCCGAACGGGGCAATCAGCCCCAGCATTTT.

The chain recombines TRBV7-6 with TRBJ2-5, with TRBD2 identical over 11 bases. This CDR3 is 15 amino acids long. Germline trimming cut 5 bases from V and 2 bases from J; bases unmatched to any gene: 4. CDR1 is SGHVS and CDR2 is FNYEAQ in the germline V gene. The CDR3 reads CASSLIAGGQETQYF. Here the CDR3 DNA reads TGTGCCAGCAGCCTAATAGCGGGGGGGCAAGAGACCCAGTACTTC.

The rearrangement links TRBV28 to TRBJ2-3, with a tentative D call TRBD1 (6 bases). V shed 10 bases and J shed 8 bases, with 31 bases lying between them. This CDR3 comprises 17 residues. CDR1 and CDR2 (germline): MDHEN, SYDVKM. As DNA, the CDR3 is TGTGCCACCACACGCCCGTGGCCGGAGAGGGGGTTCGGTACGCAGTATTTT. As protein: CATTRPWPERGFGTQYF.

The chain uses TRBV6-5 and TRBJ2-6; no definite D call. Germline assignment: CDR1 MNHEY and CDR2 SVGAGI. The CDR3 loop spans 16 amino acids. Trimming stripped 0 bases from V and 3 bases from J, with 9 bases between. The CDR3 spells CASSYSRHGGANVLTF. Here the CDR3 DNA reads TGTGCCAGCAGTTACTCGAGACACGGTGGGGCCAACGTCCTGACTTTC.

A remark on this clone: Since the CDR3 does not end with the conserved phenylalanine or tryptophan, this likely comes from a read error. This rearrangement joins TRBV5-1 to TRBJ1-1; 7 bases fit TRBD1. Germline V CDR1 and CDR2: SGHRS, YFSETQ. With V trimmed by 5 bases and J by 4 bases, 11 bases remained unmatched. This CDR3 is built from 15 residues. CDR3 sequence reads: CASSLAQSGGTEAFS. The CDR3 DNA reads TGCGCCAGCAGTCTGGCCCAGTCAGGGGGCACTGAAGCTTTCTCT.